Listed below are T cell receptor beta chains from one sample, sequenced in a study of blood T cell repertoires in COVID-19. The data were produced by immunoSEQ multiplex PCR, yet TCRdb's version contains in-frame clones alone and is incomplete. The profile covers over 400,000 clones, with about nine tenths appearing a single time and around 7.9% taken by the ten largest. Sequencing used PBMCs or T cells enriched from blood (not recorded which). Source of these receptors: an older woman who had recovered from COVID-19. The CDR3 runs from the conserved cysteine through the conserved F or W. The D gene is left open where the match is weak.

V gene	J gene	D gene	CDR3 protein	CDR3 DNA
TRBV12-3/TRBV12-4	TRBJ2-1	TRBD1	CASSLGQGYEQFF	TGTGCCAGCAGTTTAGGACAGGGCTATGAGCAGTTCTTC
TRBV5-6	TRBJ1-2	TRBD1	CASSLPGQGVYGYTF	TGTGCCAGCAGCCTCCCAGGACAGGGAGTCTATGGCTACACCTTC
TRBV5-1	TRBJ1-3	.	CASSPGGLSAGNTIYF	TGCGCCAGCAGCCCGGGGGGACTCTCAGCTGGAAACACCATATATTTT
TRBV24-1	TRBJ2-3	TRBD2	CATSDTLAGGRADTQYF	TGTGCCACCAGTGATACTTTAGCGGGGGGGCGGGCAGATACGCAGTATTTT
TRBV30	TRBJ1-4	.	CAWSVRDANEKLFF	TGTGCCTGGAGTGTACGGGATGCTAATGAAAAACTGTTTTTT
TRBV2	TRBJ2-2	.	CASSDGGGSTGELFF	TGTGCCAGCAGTGACGGGGGTGGTAGCACCGGGGAGCTGTTTTTT
TRBV3-1/TRBV3-2	TRBJ1-2	.	CASSPEVLGGVGYTF	TGTGCCAGCAGCCCAGAGGTTTTAGGGGGAGTAGGCTACACCTTC
TRBV2	TRBJ1-5	TRBD1	CASSIRQGSSNQPQHF	TGTGCCAGCAGTATACGACAGGGCTCTAGCAATCAGCCCCAGCATTTT
TRBV2	TRBJ1-6	.	CASSGEFNSPLHF	TGTGCCAGCAGTGGAGAGTTTAATTCACCCCTCCACTTT
TRBV27	TRBJ1-1	TRBD1	CASSFGDRVTEAFF	TGTGCCAGCAGTTTTGGGGACAGAGTCACTGAAGCTTTCTTT
TRBV15	TRBJ1-2	.	CATSMDGRGVYGYTF	TGTGCCACCAGCATGGACGGGAGGGGGGTCTATGGCTACACCTTC
TRBV6-6	TRBJ2-3	.	CASSPSLAHLDTDTQYF	TGTGCCAGCAGTCCTTCCCTAGCGCACCTCGACACAGATACGCAGTATTTT
TRBV21-1	TRBJ2-5	.	CASSRLAFSETQYF	TGTGCCAGCAGCCGACTAGCCTTCTCCGAGACCCAGTACTTC
TRBV2	TRBJ2-3	.	CASSHPRDIPVKDTQYF	TGTGCCAGCAGCCACCCCAGGGACATCCCGGTTAAAGATACGCAGTATTTT
TRBV2	TRBJ2-2	.	CASSPGGFANTGELFF	TGTGCCAGCAGCCCCGGCGGGTTCGCGAACACCGGGGAGCTGTTTTTT
TRBV12-3/TRBV12-4	TRBJ2-1	.	CASSFGQLEQFF	TGTGCCAGCAGTTTCGGACAGCTTGAGCAGTTCTTC